The 3 T cell receptor beta chains below come from one sample, sequenced in a study of blood T cells in healthy people across ages. PCR was performed a second time for about 6 to 11 cycles using a sample-barcoded 5' primer and a J-beta primer mix. TCRdb processed the 5' RACE reads anew with MiXCR; each CDR3 protein has one entry. Of about 1.4 million distinct CDR3 sequences detected, approximately 59% appear once; the ten largest clones hold roughly 6.3%. The sample comprised blood. These receptors were taken from a man younger than 35 in good health.

This clonotype was counted a single time. The rearrangement joins TRBV9 to TRBJ2-2; 8 bases line up with TRBD1. Trimming took 0 bases from V and 4 from J; bases not matched to a gene: 5. CDR1 and CDR2 from the germline V gene are SGDLS and YYNGEE. The CDR3 runs to 16 residues. CDR3 region: CASSVEGTGPTGELFF. CDR3 coding DNA: TGTGCCAGCAGCGTAGAGGGGACAGGCCCCACCGGGGAGCTGTTTTTT.

The chain uses TRBV29-1 and TRBJ2-1; D possibly corresponds to TRBD1 (5 bases). Trimming left V 3 bases short and J 8 bases short, with 8 bases between. CDR1 and CDR2 (germline): SQVTM, ANQGSEA. The length of the CDR3 is 11 residues. The chain's CDR3 is CSVDLGDEQFF. CDR3 DNA: TGCAGCGTTGACCTAGGGGATGAGCAGTTCTTC.

A few counts support this clonotype. The chain couples TRBV27 to TRBJ2-4; tentative D call: TRBD2 (6 bases). The CDR3 is 12 amino acids. Germline V gene lookup returns CDR1 MNHEY and CDR2 SMNVEV (reference sequence). Trimming left V 6 bases short and J 8 bases short, with 11 bases between. The CDR3 region is CASSPTGDIQYF. As DNA, the CDR3 is TGTGCCAGCAGCCCGACGGGAGACATTCAGTACTTC.